The present entry profiles one T cell receptor (beta chain) with its context. Its antigen remains unknown. A read error is possible here, since a much larger clone lies one base away. The DNA is omitted, as the CDR3 cannot be located on it reliably, and the CDR3 follows TCRdb's listing. These data belong to a study of T cell repertoires in cytomegalovirus infection. Study at large: Through public TCR beta signatures, both CMV infection and matching HLA type were indicated.

Study-wide findings and caveats: CMV-specific TCR beta clonotypes restricted by HLA-C were the ones dominating the ex vivo response. Based on cumulative public TCR beta family frequency, carriers of CMV plus the relevant HLA were identified.

Germline loops: CDR1 SGHRS, CDR2 YFSETQ. Counting both end residues, the CDR3 totals 16 amino acids. TCRdb called the reads again in MiXCR, with one record for every CDR3 protein. The table lists around 300,000 distinct CDR3 sequences, approximately 9.5% of them singletons. The source material was PBMCs. The sequence was obtained from a human donor in good health (CMV status not recorded). Some clones in this sample may be carry-over from other donors' samples. The rearrangement uses TRBV5-1 and TRBJ2-5; the tabulated D call, TRBD2, remains unverified against the DNA. The CDR3: CASSLVGGGAGETQHF.